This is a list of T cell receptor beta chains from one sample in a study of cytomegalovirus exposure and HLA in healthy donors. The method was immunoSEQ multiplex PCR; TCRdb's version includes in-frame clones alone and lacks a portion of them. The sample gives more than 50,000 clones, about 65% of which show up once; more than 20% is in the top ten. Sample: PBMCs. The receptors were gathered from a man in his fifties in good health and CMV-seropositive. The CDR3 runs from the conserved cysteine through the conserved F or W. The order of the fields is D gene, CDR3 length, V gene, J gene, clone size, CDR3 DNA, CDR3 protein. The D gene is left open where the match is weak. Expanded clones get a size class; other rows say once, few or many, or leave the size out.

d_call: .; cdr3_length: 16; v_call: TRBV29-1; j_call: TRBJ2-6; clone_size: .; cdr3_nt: TGCAGCGTGGCTGCGGGACGCCTCTCTGGGGCCAACGTCCTGACTTTC; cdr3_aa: CSVAAGRLSGANVLTF
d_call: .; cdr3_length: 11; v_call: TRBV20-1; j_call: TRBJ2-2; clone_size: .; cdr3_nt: TGCAGTGCAGCGCAGCCCGGGGAGCTGTTTTTT; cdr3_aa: CSAAQPGELFF
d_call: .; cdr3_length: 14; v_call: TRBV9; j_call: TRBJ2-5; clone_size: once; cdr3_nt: TGTGCCAGCAGCGATGGGTGGCCCGGGCGGGCCCAGTACTTC; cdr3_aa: CASSDGWPGRAQYF
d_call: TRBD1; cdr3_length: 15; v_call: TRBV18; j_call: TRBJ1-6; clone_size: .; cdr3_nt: TGTGCCAGCTCACCCGACACAGGGGGCATCTCACCCCTCCACTTT; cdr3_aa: CASSPDTGGISPLHF
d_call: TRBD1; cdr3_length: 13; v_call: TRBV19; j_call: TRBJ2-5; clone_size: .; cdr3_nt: TGTGCCAGTAACCGGGACAGCCAAGAGACCCAGTACTTC; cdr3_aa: CASNRDSQETQYF
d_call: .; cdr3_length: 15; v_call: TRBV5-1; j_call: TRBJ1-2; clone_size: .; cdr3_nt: TGCGCCAGCAGGGAACAGGGACAAGGACGCTATGGCTACACCTTC; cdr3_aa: CASREQGQGRYGYTF
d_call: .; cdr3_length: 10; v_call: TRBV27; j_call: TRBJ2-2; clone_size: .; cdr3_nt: TGTGCCAGTCGTTATCCGGAGCTGTTTTTT; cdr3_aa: CASRYPELFF
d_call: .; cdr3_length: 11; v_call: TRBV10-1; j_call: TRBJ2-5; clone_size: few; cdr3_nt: TGCGCCATACCAGGGGAAGAGACCCAGTACTTC; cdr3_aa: CAIPGEETQYF
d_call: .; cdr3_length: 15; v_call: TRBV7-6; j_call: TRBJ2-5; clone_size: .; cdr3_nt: TGTGCCAGCAGCGGGCTGCCCGAATCGGGGGAGACCCAGTACTTC; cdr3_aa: CASSGLPESGETQYF
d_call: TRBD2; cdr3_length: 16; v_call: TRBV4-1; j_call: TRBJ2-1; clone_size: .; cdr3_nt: TGCGCCAGCAGCCACCCCCTAGCGGGAGGTTACAATGAGCAGTTCTTC; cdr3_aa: CASSHPLAGGYNEQFF
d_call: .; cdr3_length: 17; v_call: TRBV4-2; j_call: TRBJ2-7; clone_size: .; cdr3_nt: TGTGCCAGCAGCCAAGATCTGTGGCGTTCTAGCTCCTACGAGCAGTACTTC; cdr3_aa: CASSQDLWRSSSYEQYF
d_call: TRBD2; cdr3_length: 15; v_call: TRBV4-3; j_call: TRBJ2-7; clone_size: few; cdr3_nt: TGCGCCAGCAGCCAAGAATGGCGGGGGGGCTACGAGCAGTACTTC; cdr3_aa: CASSQEWRGGYEQYF
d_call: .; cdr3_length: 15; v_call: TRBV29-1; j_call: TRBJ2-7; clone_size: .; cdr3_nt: TGCAGCGTGGACGACGGGACTTCCTCGACCTACGAGCAGTACTTC; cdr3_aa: CSVDDGTSSTYEQYF
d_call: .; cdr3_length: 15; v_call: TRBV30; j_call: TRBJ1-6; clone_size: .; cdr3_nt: TGTGCCTGGAGGGACAGCAGCTCCTATAATTCACCCCTCCACTTT; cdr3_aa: CAWRDSSSYNSPLHF
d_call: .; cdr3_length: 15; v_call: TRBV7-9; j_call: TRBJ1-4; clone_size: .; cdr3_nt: TGTGCCAGCAGCCCCACTTTAGGAGCAAATGAAAAACTGTTTTTT; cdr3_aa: CASSPTLGANEKLFF
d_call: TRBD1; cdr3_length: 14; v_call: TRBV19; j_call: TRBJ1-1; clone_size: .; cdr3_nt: TGTGCCAGTAGGGACAGGGGGCTGAACACTGAAGCTTTCTTT; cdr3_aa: CASRDRGLNTEAFF
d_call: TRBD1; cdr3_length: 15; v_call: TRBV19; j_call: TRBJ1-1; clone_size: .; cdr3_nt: TGTGCCAGTAGTACCCGACAGGGCGTGTTGACTGAAGCTTTCTTT; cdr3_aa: CASSTRQGVLTEAFF
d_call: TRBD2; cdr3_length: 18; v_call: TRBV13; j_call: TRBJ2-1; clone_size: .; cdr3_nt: TGTGCCAGCAGCCCCTGGACCCTTAGCGGGAGCTCCTACAATGAGCAGTTCTTC; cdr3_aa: CASSPWTLSGSSYNEQFF
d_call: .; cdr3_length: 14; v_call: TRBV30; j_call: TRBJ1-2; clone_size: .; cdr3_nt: TGTGCCTGGAGGGCCAGTTGGCACCTGTTTGGCTACACCTTC; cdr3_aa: CAWRASWHLFGYTF
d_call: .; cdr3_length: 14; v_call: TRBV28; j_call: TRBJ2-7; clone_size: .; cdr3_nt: TGTGCCAGCAGTTTTGGCAGAGTGGACAACGAGCAGTACTTC; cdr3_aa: CASSFGRVDNEQYF
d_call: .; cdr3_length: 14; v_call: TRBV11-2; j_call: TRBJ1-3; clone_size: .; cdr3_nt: TGTGCCAGCAGCAACAGGGATACCAGAAACACCATATATTTT; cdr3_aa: CASSNRDTRNTIYF
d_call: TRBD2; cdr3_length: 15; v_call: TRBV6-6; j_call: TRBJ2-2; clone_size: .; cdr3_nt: TGTGCCAGCAGCGCAGCGGGAGTGGGGGCGGGGGAGCTGTTTTTT; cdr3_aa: CASSAAGVGAGELFF
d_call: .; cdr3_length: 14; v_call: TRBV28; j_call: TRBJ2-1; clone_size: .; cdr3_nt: TGTGCCAGCAGTTTCAACGGTGCCTACAATGAGCAGTTCTTC; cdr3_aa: CASSFNGAYNEQFF
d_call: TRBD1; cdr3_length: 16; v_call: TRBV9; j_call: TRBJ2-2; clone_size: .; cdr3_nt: TGTGCCAGCAGCGTTGGGACAGGGGGGAACACCGGGGAGCTGTTTTTT; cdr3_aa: CASSVGTGGNTGELFF
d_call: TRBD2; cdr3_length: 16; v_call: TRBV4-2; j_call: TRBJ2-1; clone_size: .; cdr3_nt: TGTGCCAGCAGCCAAGAGGTAAACCTAGCGGGAACCGTGCAGTTCTTC; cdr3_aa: CASSQEVNLAGTVQFF
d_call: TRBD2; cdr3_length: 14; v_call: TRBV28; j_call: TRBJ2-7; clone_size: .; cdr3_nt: TGTGCCAGCAGATCCGGGACTAGCGGTTACGAGCAGTACTTC; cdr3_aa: CASRSGTSGYEQYF
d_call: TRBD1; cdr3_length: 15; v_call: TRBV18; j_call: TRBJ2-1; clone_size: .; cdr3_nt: TGTGCCAGCTCTCCCGGGACAGGGACTTACAATGAGCAGTTCTTC; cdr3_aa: CASSPGTGTYNEQFF
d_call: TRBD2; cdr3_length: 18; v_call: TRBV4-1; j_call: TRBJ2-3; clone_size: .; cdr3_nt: TGCGCCAGCAGCCTAGGACTAGCGGGGGCTCCTAGCACAGATACGCAGTATTTT; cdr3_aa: CASSLGLAGAPSTDTQYF
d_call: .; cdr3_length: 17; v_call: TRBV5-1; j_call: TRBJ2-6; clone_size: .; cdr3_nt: TGCGCCAGCACCCATCCGATCAGGGGATCTGGGGCCAACGTCCTGACTTTC; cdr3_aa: CASTHPIRGSGANVLTF
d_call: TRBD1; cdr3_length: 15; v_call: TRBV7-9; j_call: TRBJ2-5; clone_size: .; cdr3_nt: TGTGCCAGCAGCTTAGACAGGGGGCGCTGGGAGACCCAGTACTTC; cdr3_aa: CASSLDRGRWETQYF
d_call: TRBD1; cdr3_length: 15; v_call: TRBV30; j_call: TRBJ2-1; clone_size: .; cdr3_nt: TGTGCCTGGAGTCCGGGGACAGGGTTTGACAATGAGCAGTTCTTC; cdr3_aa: CAWSPGTGFDNEQFF
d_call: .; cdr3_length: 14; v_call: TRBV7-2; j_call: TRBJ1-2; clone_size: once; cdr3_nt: TGTGCCAGCAGCTCCCGACACCGGGAGTATGGCTACACCTTC; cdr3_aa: CASSSRHREYGYTF
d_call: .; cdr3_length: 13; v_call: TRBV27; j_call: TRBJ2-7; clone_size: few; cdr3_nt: TGTGCCAGCAGTTTATCGGGGGGTTACGAGCAGTACTTC; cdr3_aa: CASSLSGGYEQYF
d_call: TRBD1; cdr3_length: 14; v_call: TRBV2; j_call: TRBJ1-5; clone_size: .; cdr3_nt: TGTGCCAGCAGTGAACAGGGGGGCAATCAGCCCCAGCATTTT; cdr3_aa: CASSEQGGNQPQHF
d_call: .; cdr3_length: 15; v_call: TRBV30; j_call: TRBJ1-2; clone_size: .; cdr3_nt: TGTGCCTGGAGCAAGCCCAGGGGCGCAAACTATGGCTACACCTTC; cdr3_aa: CAWSKPRGANYGYTF